The 17 T cell receptor beta chains listed next were all sequenced from one sample in a study of blood T cell repertoires in COVID-19. Produced via immunoSEQ multiplex PCR; TCRdb's table is partial and in-frame only. The sample consists of roughly 250,000 clones, about 80% of them appearing once. Sequenced material: peripheral blood. These receptors were obtained from a woman at least 80 years old with acute or convalescent COVID-19.

This clone has only one observation. The V call is TRBV18, the J call TRBJ1-3; 7 positions match TRBD1. CDR1 KGHSH and CDR2 LQKENI come from the germline V gene. V lost 6 bases, J lost 0 bases, and 8 bases stayed unmatched. The CDR3 runs 16 residues. CDR3 bases: TGTGCCAGCTCTCGGACTCGGGACAGCTCTGGAAACACCATATATTTT. Protein sequence: CASSRTRDSSGNTIYF.

The chain has TRBV28 and TRBJ2-1, with 11 bases matching TRBD2. With 10 bases clipped from V and 9 bases from J, the junction kept 5 bases outside the gene matches. CDR3 length equals 12 residues. Germline V gene sequence: CDR1 MDHEN, CDR2 SYDVKM. The CDR3 loop is CATLGLAGEQFF. CDR3 DNA: TGTGCCACCTTAGGACTAGCGGGTGAGCAGTTCTTC.

The J gene is TRBJ2-7, the V gene TRBV3-1 (or the pseudogene TRBV3-2); TRBD1 matches at 9 bases. CDR3 length: 13 residues. CDR1 is LGHDT, CDR2 YNNKEL, per germline (reference sequence). Unmatched junction bases numbered 4, after V lost 8 bases and J lost 2 bases. For the CDR3, the DNA is TGTGCCAGCCGACAGGGGGGAACCTACGAGCAGTACTTC. It yields the protein CASRQGGTYEQYF.

This sequence joins TRBV9 and TRBJ2-7; D is undetermined. Trimming cost V 3 bases and J 2 bases, with 9 bases left between them. Germline-derived CDR1 and CDR2 are SGDLS and YYNGEE. This CDR3 is 13 amino acids long. The CDR3 nucleotides read TGTGCCAGCAGCGGACTGTTAGCCTACGAGCAGTACTTC. This translates into CASSGLLAYEQYF.

The chain is built from TRBV5-1 and TRBJ1-2; 11 bases line up with TRBD1. Looked up from germline, CDR1 is SGHRS and CDR2 is YFSETQ. This CDR3 has 14 residues. J was trimmed by 3 bases and V by 5 bases; bases with no gene match: 3. The CDR3 loop reads CASRSGQGDYGYTF. In DNA, the CDR3 is TGCGCCAGCAGGTCGGGACAGGGGGACTATGGCTACACCTTC.

The chain has TRBV9 and TRBJ2-1, with TRBD2 matching over 10 bases. Unmatched junction bases numbered 3, after V lost 0 bases and J lost 6 bases. Germline CDR1 reads SGDLS; CDR2 reads YYNGEE. The length of the CDR3 is 15 residues. The CDR3 loop is CASSVAERGGNEQFF. CDR3 nucleotides: TGTGCCAGCAGCGTAGCGGAGCGGGGGGGCAATGAGCAGTTCTTC.

This clone was observed a handful of times. Other DNA sequences of this sample code for an identical CDR3. V is TRBV5-6 and J is TRBJ2-7, with 9 bases matching TRBD1. With 0 bases clipped from V and 3 bases from J, the junction kept 1 base outside the gene matches. The CDR3 totals 14 residues. The germline CDR1 and CDR2 sequences are SGHDT and YYEEEE. CDR3 sequence reads: CASSLVGQGYEQYF. The CDR3 nucleotides are TGTGCCAGCAGCTTGGTGGGACAGGGCTACGAGCAGTACTTC.

This clone was recorded a few times. The rearrangement links TRBV6-2 or TRBV6-3 to TRBJ1-2; TRBD1 agrees at 10 bases. J was trimmed by 0 bases and V by 2 bases; bases with no gene match: 0. CDR1 MNHEY and CDR2 SVGEGT come from the germline V gene. The length of the CDR3 is 15 residues. The CDR3 sequence: CASSYGTGANYGYTF. CDR3 DNA: TGTGCCAGCAGTTACGGGACAGGGGCTAACTATGGCTACACCTTC.

The chain recombines TRBV6-5 with TRBJ2-1, with a tentative D call TRBD2 (7 bases). With 10 bases removed from V and 0 bases from J, the gap between germline ends came to 16 bases. Germline CDR1 is MNHEY and CDR2 is SVGAGI. The CDR3 spans 15 residues. CDR3 sequence: CATGGGGGSYNEQFF. The CDR3 DNA is TGTGCCACTGGGGGGGGAGGGGGCTCCTACAATGAGCAGTTCTTC.

The gene calls are TRBV4-3 and TRBJ1-2, with TRBD1 matching over 9 bases. CDR1 and CDR2 (germline): LGHNA, YSLEER. The CDR3 spans 16 residues. J gave up 8 bases and V 2 bases, and 12 bases lay outside the gene matches. The CDR3 is CASSQPNVQGANGYTF. The CDR3 DNA sequence: TGCGCCAGCAGCCAACCCAACGTACAGGGGGCGAACGGCTACACCTTC.

A single count supports this clone. The rearrangement joins TRBV3-1 (or the pseudogene TRBV3-2) to TRBJ1-2; the match to TRBD1 covers 9 bases. With 1 base clipped from V and 8 bases from J, the junction kept 11 bases outside the gene matches. The V gene's germline CDR1 is LGHDT and CDR2 YNNKEL (reference sequence). The CDR3 is made up of 16 amino acids. CDR3 sequence: CASSQAYRGRDAGYTF. Here the CDR3 DNA reads TGTGCCAGCAGCCAAGCGTACAGGGGGCGGGACGCAGGCTACACCTTC.

This clone showed up just once. This chain uses TRBV6-5 with TRBJ1-1; D may be TRBD1 (6 bases). Germline V gene data show CDR1 as MNHEY and CDR2 as SVGAGI. Trimming removed 6 bases from V and 7 bases from J, with 9 bases in between. CDR3 length equals 11 residues. The CDR3 DNA sequence: TGTGCCAGCAGAGACAGGATTGAAGCTTTCTTT. It encodes CASRDRIEAFF.

The rearrangement uses TRBV3-1 (or the pseudogene TRBV3-2) and TRBJ1-4, with D unclear. This CDR3 region has 17 residues. The germline V gene encodes CDR1 LGHDT and CDR2 YNNKEL (reference sequence). The V end lost 4 bases, the J end lost 2 bases, and 17 bases lay between the germline ends. The CDR3 DNA is TGTGCCAGCAGCCTTAAGGCCGGGGTCGCGACTAATGAAAAACTGTTTTTT. This translates into CASSLKAGVATNEKLFF.

This rearrangement joins TRBV5-6 to TRBJ1-5; TRBD1 is a possible D gene (5 bases). The germline V gene has CDR1 SGHDT and CDR2 YYEEEE. CDR3 size: 14 residues. Trimming removed 5 bases from V and 3 bases from J, with 12 bases in between. The CDR3 DNA reads as TGTGCCAGCAGTTTCCAGGGCTCCAATCAGCCCCAGCATTTT. Translated, it gives CASSFQGSNQPQHF.

V is TRBV5-4 and J is TRBJ2-7; TRBD1 aligns across 10 bases. Germline CDR1 reads SGHNT; CDR2 reads YYREEE (reference sequence). With V trimmed by 4 bases and J by 1 base, 8 bases remained unmatched. The CDR3 runs 16 residues. The CDR3 loop reads CASSPTGGVKSYEQYF. CDR3 bases: TGTGCCAGCAGCCCGACAGGGGGCGTTAAGTCCTACGAGCAGTACTTC.

J is TRBJ2-2 and V is TRBV7-8, with 9 bases fitting TRBD1. CDR3 length: 17 residues. Trimming at V came to 5 bases and at J to 3 bases, leaving 10 bases not matched to a gene. Germline V gene data show CDR1 as SGHVS and CDR2 as FQNEAQ. The CDR3 loop reads CASSVGQGRVDTGELFF. CDR3 DNA: TGTGCCAGCAGCGTCGGACAGGGGAGAGTTGACACCGGGGAGCTGTTTTTT.

The J gene is TRBJ1-6, the V gene TRBV10-3; D is undetermined. The CDR3 has 13 residues. CDR1 ENHRY and CDR2 SYGVKD come from the germline V gene. V dropped 10 bases and J dropped 2 bases, with 9 bases sitting between them. The CDR3 here is CASVGAYNSPLHF. DNA of the CDR3: TGTGCCAGCGTGGGCGCCTATAATTCACCCCTCCACTTT.